The 15 T cell receptor beta chains listed next were all sequenced from one sample in a study of T cell responses to AZD1222 COVID-19 vaccine. Produced via immunoSEQ multiplex PCR; TCRdb's table is partial and in-frame only. The data hold roughly 160,000 clones, with about 93% observed a single time. The starting material was peripheral blood, obtained on day 0 of AZD1222 vaccination. These receptors were taken from an adult in good health.

J is TRBJ2-2 and V is TRBV29-1; D call uncertain. Deletions cut 4 bases from V and 6 bases from J, with 9 bases between. This CDR3 is 12 amino acids long. Germline V lookup: CDR1 SQVTM, CDR2 ANQGSEA. CDR3 DNA sequence: TGCAGCGTTGTGTGGCACGCCGGGGAGCTGTTTTTT. Protein product: CSVVWHAGELFF.

The chain uses TRBV12-3 or TRBV12-4 and TRBJ1-5; D is uncertain. Trimming cost V 8 bases and J 4 bases, with 9 bases left between them. CDR3 size: 12 residues. The CDR3 nucleotides read TGTGCCAGCTGCTCGGCTAATCAGCCCCAGCATTTT. Its protein product is CASCSANQPQHF.

The V call is TRBV30, the J call TRBJ1-4; no clear D gene. The ends were cut back, 2 bases at V and 8 bases at J, with 9 bases in the middle. Germline V lookup: CDR1 GTSNPN, CDR2 SVGIG (reference sequence). The CDR3 length is 12 residues. Written as DNA, the CDR3 is TGTGCCTGGAGTACCCGCCGGGAAAAACTGTTTTTT. This codes for CAWSTRREKLFF.

The chain has TRBV19 and TRBJ1-2; weak D call: TRBD1 (5 bases). The CDR3 contains 17 residues. The V and J ends lost 3 bases and 3 bases respectively, with 20 bases between them. CDR1 and CDR2 from the germline V gene are LNHDA and SQIVND (reference sequence). In DNA form, the CDR3 reads TGTGCCAGTAGTATCCCCAGGGAGAGTCCGGGTGACTATGGCTACACCTTC. Its protein is CASSIPRESPGDYGYTF.

This clone came up once. The V and J genes are TRBV30 and TRBJ1-1, with 9 bases identical to TRBD1. The CDR3 extends over 14 amino acids. In germline, CDR1 is GTSNPN, CDR2 SVGIG (reference sequence). Trimming cost V 4 bases and J 5 bases; bases outside gene matches: 8. The CDR3 reads CAWNPGTGTTEAFF. The CDR3 DNA reads as TGTGCCTGGAATCCCGGGACAGGGACGACTGAAGCTTTCTTT.

The chain couples TRBV28 to TRBJ1-5, with TRBD1 matching over 8 bases. The CDR3 totals 14 residues. Looked up from germline, CDR1 is MDHEN and CDR2 is SYDVKM. V dropped 5 bases and J dropped 8; count of bases not matched to a gene: 8. The DNA for the CDR3 is TGTGCCAGCAGTATTCCACAGGGGGTAGAGCCCCAGCATTTT. Its protein is CASSIPQGVEPQHF.

The chain combines TRBV28 with TRBJ1-2; TRBD1 aligns across 11 bases. The CDR3 has 13 residues. Germline CDR1 and CDR2: MDHEN and SYDVKM. V was pared by 7 bases and J by 7 bases, with 5 bases of the junction left unmatched. Here the CDR3 DNA reads TGTGCCAGCAACCTAGGGACAGGGGGTGGCTACACCTTC. This sequence encodes CASNLGTGGGYTF.

V is TRBV19 and J is TRBJ2-5; TRBD1 might be the D (5 bases). CDR1 and CDR2 (germline): LNHDA, SQIVND (reference sequence). V dropped 4 bases and J dropped 2 bases, with 8 bases sitting between them. This CDR3 has 13 residues. The CDR3 DNA reads TGTGCCAGTAGTACAGGGTCGCAAGAGACCCAGTACTTC. The encoded protein is CASSTGSQETQYF. Looking up the rest from reference TRBV19 and TRBJ2-5 gives the full variable domain: DGGITQSPKYLFRKEGQNVTLSCEQNLNHDAMYWYRQDPGQGLRLIYYSQIVNDFQKGDIAEGYSVSREKKESFPLTVTSAQKNPTAFYLCASSTGSQETQYFGPGTRLLVL.

Points on this clone: Lacking the conserved final phenylalanine or tryptophan, this CDR3 likely reflects a read error. It is unclear where the CDR3 begins or ends on the DNA, so no DNA is shown, and the CDR3 is as TCRdb lists it. CDR3: CSAETDRAL. The chain couples TRBV20-1 to TRBJ1-2; the table gives TRBD1 as D, unverified against the DNA. The CDR3 extends over 9 residues, inclusive of both ends. The germline CDR1 and CDR2 sequences are DFQATT and SNEGSKA (reference sequence).

The genes are TRBV9 and TRBJ2-5; D is ambiguous. Germline CDR1 is SGDLS and CDR2 is YYNGEE. V lost 0 bases, J lost 0 bases, and 3 bases lay in between. This CDR3 is 13 amino acids long. The CDR3 DNA reads TGTGCCAGCAGCGTAGAAGACCAAGAGACCCAGTACTTC. Its protein is CASSVEDQETQYF.

The V and J genes are TRBV7-2 and TRBJ2-1; D uncertain. Deletions cut 5 bases from V and 8 bases from J, with 7 bases between. The CDR3 is 11 amino acids. From germline, CDR1 is SGHTA and CDR2 FQGNSA. The CDR3 is CASSALHEQFF. In DNA, the CDR3 is TGTGCCAGCAGCGCCCTCCATGAGCAGTTCTTC.

The CDR3 is CASSLTGGANSPLHF. CDR3 sequence (DNA): TGTGCCAGCAGCCTAACAGGGGGCGCGAATTCACCCCTCCACTTT. V usage is TRBV5-6 and J usage is TRBJ1-6, with 9 bases identical to TRBD1. The junction had 6 bases not matched to a gene; V was cut back by 4 bases and J by 7 bases. The CDR3 runs 15 residues. Germline V gene lookup returns CDR1 SGHDT and CDR2 YYEEEE.

The chain employs TRBV28 and TRBJ2-2, with D perhaps assigned TRBD1 or TRBD2 (6 bases each). Between the trimmed V and J ends, which lost 7 bases and 0 bases, there was a span of 12 bases. The length of the CDR3 is 15 residues. Germline V gene sequence: CDR1 MDHEN, CDR2 SYDVKM. The CDR3 coding sequence is TGTGCCAGCACCTCGGGGGCAGCGAACACCGGGGAGCTGTTTTTT. As protein: CASTSGAANTGELFF.

Only one count was recorded for this clone. The chain has TRBV9 and TRBJ2-1; the match to TRBD2 covers 9 bases. CDR1 SGDLS and CDR2 YYNGEE come from the germline V gene. Trimming at V came to 0 bases and at J to 5 bases, leaving 12 bases not matched to a gene. The CDR3 has 18 residues. CDR3 coding DNA: TGTGCCAGCAGCGTAGCTACGGTTGGCCTAGCGGGACACAATGAGCAGTTCTTC. Its translation: CASSVATVGLAGHNEQFF.

The CDR3 DNA reads as TGTGCCAGCAGTTCGTTGGTGGGTCTAGGCGAAAAACTGTTTTTT. Its translation: CASSSLVGLGEKLFF. The genes are TRBV28 and TRBJ1-4; unclear D gene. The CDR3 covers 15 residues. V was clipped by 4 bases and J by 8 bases, with 17 bases between them. Germline assignment: CDR1 MDHEN and CDR2 SYDVKM.